This T cell receptor beta chain was documented in a study of shared clonotypes between healthy human individuals (dated by TCRdb to the early 2020s). Regarding the research as a whole: The cohort included three men and two women between 18 and 49 years of age. For each donor, CD4 naive and CD4 memory were each given three plates, CD8 naive was given two plates, and CD8 memory was given one plate. The study deeply sequenced blood TCR repertoires of five healthy adults to estimate repertoire size and the extent of clonotype sharing between individuals. To increase sequencing depth and limit assay-specific biases, different laboratories used diverse techniques to prepare libraries and sequence TCR repertoires. Between about 0.8 and 8.9 billion PBMCs per donor were obtained by leukapheresis.

A word on this clone: No antigen is known for it. Per-base quality was not reported, and no clone a single base away is much larger than it.

Using the deep immunoSEQ assay, multiplex PCR amplified TCR CDR3 regions from genomic DNA. For each cell subset, the extracted genomic DNA was distributed evenly across all wells of several immunoSEQ 96-well plates, and each plate served as one replicate. For sorted subsets, each replicate PCR was loaded with about 0.2 ug genomic DNA, equivalent to about 30,000 T cell genomes. The purified libraries were quantified using a Qubit 3.0 fluorometer, sized with a Bioanalyzer 2100, and then quantified again using the KAPA Library Quantification kit. Every immunoSEQ 96-well plate was sequenced on a separate single-read 150-cycle Illumina NextSeq 550 flow cell. Per the authors' processing: The immunoSEQ output contained only junctional sequences without quality scores, so filtering could not match that applied to full-length reads. Sequences were annotated with PyIR, a Python wrapper for IgBLAST v1.9, and V/J genes and CDR3 were assigned using IMGT germline references. Reads were removed for weak V/J assignments (E-value above 1e-6), missing CDR3, stop codons, out-of-frame junctions, or ambiguous translated residues. V3J clonotypes were defined as sequences sharing an identical inferred V gene, J gene, and CDR3 amino acid sequence. Percentage overlap between repertoires was computed as shared unique clonotypes divided by the size of the smaller repertoire. Repertoire richness was assessed with RTK rarefaction, the Chao1 estimator, and Recon v2.1 estimates of unobserved clonotypes. Generation probabilities for all TCRbeta clonotypes obtained by the gDNA method from several donors were computed using OLGA. The source is immuneACCESS, and TCRdb retained only in-frame sequences with V and J called. Part of the clones is not carried over; for the studies checked, unresolved V genes explain less than half of this, and the remainder is unexplained. For V, J and clone size, that table is used; D and trimming come from the DNA. This sample has around 980,000 clones in its table, and around 78% of those were observed once. Together, the top ten hold roughly 0.62% of the sample.

Healthy HIV-negative adults with no recently reported acute infections or vaccinations were included as donors. All donors were Caucasian adults living in Nashville, Tennessee, USA. CD4+ T cells were enriched by magnetic negative selection, after which naive cells were positively selected on CD45RA and the negative fraction was taken as the memory subset. Blood was collected by leukapheresis, and PBMCs were isolated by Ficoll-Histopaque density gradient centrifugation and then cryopreserved in liquid nitrogen vapor phase. Analytical flow cytometry was used to check the purity and quantity of each magnetically sorted T cell population. Genomic DNA was isolated from every sorted fraction and measured by UV absorbance on a Nanodrop 2000c. The paper as a whole reports these results and caveats: Sampling was restricted to blood, and TCR repertoires in tissue are likely to differ from TCR repertoires in blood. Compared with non-shared clonotypes, the clonotypes found in all four sorted-subset donors had higher generation probabilities. The small number of donors limited the genetic and exposure-history diversity represented. Based on pairwise subsampling, the degree of clonotype sharing among donors was expected to be affected by sequencing depth. Naive subsets generally had larger estimated clonotype richness than memory subsets. Rarefaction of sorted-subset datasets indicated incomplete sequencing despite the large sequencing depth. About 4.5% of naive CD4, 3.5% of naive CD8, roughly 2.4% of memory CD4, and more than 0.35% of memory CD8 clonotypes were shared across four donors.

The CDR3 holds 17 amino acids from the cysteine to the phenylalanine. Only the CDR3 region is kept as DNA, spanning 51 bases read in frame from base 1. Per the germline V gene, ENHRY is the CDR1 and SYGVKD is the CDR2. The germline ends are 21 bases apart after V is trimmed by 2 bases and J by 4 bases. The chain employs TRBV10-3 and TRBJ2-7, with TRBD2 tentatively as D gene (7 bases match). Material for sequencing was memory CD4+ T cells from PBMCs. The sample's cell subset or site label, in plain terms: CD45RA-negative fraction. The receptor was derived from a man aged 18 to 30 in good health. Some clones in this sample may be carry-over from other donors' samples. CDR3 region: CAISERGGRGAAYEQYF. Read as DNA, the sequence is TGTGCCATCAGTGAGAGGGGGGGCCGCGGGGCCGCATACGAGCAGTACTTC.